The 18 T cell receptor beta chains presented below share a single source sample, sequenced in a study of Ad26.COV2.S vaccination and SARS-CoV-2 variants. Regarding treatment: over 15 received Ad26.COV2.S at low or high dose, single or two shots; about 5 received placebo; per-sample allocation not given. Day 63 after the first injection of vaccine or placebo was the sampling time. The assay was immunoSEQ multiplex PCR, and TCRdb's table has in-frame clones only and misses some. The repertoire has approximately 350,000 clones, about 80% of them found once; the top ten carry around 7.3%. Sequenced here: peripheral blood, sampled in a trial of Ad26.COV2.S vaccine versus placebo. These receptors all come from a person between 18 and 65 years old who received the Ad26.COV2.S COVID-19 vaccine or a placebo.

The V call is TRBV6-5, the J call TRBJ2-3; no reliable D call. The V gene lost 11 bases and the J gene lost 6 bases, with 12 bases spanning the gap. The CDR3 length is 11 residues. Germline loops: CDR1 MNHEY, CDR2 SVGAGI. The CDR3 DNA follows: TGTGCCGTGTCCGGAGAGGATACGCAGTATTTT. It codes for CAVSGEDTQYF.

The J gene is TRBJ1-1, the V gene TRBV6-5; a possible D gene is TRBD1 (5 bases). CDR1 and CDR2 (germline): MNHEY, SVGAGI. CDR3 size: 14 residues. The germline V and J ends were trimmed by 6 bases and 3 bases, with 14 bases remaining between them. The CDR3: CASRILTVHTEAFF. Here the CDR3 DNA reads TGTGCCAGCAGGATCCTGACAGTGCACACTGAAGCTTTCTTT.

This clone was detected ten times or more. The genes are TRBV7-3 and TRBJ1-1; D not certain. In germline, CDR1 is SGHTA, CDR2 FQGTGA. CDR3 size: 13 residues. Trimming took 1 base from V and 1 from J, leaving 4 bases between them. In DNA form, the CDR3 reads TGTGCCAGCAGCTTAATGACGAACACTGAAGCTTTCTTT. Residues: CASSLMTNTEAFF.

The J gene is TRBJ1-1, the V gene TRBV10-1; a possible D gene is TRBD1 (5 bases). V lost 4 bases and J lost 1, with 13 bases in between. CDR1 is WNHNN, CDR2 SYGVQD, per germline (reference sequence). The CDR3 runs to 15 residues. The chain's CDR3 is CASSVPGQGNTEAFF. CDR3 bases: TGCGCCAGCAGTGTACCGGGGCAGGGGAACACTGAAGCTTTCTTT.

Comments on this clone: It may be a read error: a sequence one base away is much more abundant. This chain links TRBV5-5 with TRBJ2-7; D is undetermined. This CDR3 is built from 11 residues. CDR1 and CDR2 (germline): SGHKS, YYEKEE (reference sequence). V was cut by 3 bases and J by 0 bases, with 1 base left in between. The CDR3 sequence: CASSYSYEQYF. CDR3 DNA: TGTGCCAGCAGCTACTCCTACGAGCAGTACTTC.

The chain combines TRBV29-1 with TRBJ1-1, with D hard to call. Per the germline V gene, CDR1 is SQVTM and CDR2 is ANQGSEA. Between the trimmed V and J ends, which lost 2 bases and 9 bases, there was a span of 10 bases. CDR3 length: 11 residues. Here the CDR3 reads CSVERAPQAFF. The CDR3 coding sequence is TGCAGCGTTGAAAGGGCCCCGCAAGCTTTCTTT. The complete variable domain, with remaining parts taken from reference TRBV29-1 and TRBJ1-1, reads SAVISQKPSRDICQRGTSLTIQCQVDSQVTMMFWYRQQPGQSLTLIATANQGSEATYESGFVIDKFPISRPNLTFSTLTVSNMSPEDSSIYLCSVERAPQAFFGQGTRLTVV.

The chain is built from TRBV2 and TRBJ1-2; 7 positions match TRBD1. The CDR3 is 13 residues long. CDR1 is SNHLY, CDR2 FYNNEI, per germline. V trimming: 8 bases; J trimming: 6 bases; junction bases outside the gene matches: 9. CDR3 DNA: TGTGCCAGCGGGGACAGAGAAAGAGATGGCTACACCTTC. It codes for CASGDRERDGYTF.

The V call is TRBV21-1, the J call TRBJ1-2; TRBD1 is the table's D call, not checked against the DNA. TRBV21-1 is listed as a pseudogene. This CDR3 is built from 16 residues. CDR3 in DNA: TGTGCCAGCACGAGAAGTGGACAGCCCCCTAACTATGGCTACACCTTC. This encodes CASTRSGQPPNYGYTF.

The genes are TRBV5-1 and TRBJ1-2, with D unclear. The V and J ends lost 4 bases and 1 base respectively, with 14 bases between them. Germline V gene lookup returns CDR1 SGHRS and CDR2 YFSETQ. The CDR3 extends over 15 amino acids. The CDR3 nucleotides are TGCGCCAGCAGCCCCTCGTCAGGTAGTAACTATGGCTACACCTTC. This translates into CASSPSSGSNYGYTF.

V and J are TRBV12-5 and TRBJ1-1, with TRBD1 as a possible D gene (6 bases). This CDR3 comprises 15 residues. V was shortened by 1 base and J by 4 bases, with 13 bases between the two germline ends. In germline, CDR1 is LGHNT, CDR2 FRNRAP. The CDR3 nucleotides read TGTGCTAGTGGTTTGGGTAGGGGGGGTGGCACTGAAGCTTTCTTT. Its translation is CASGLGRGGGTEAFF.

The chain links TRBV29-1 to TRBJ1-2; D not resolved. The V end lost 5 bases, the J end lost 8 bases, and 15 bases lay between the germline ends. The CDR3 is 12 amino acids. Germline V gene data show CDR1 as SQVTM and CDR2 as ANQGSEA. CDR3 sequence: CSVLRGRGGYTF. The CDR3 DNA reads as TGCAGCGTTTTACGTGGTCGAGGAGGCTACACCTTC.

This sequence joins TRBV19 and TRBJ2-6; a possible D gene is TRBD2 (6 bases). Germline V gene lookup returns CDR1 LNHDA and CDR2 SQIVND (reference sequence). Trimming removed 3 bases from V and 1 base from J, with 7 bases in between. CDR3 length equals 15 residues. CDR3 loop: CASSIGGSGANVLTF. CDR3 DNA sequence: TGTGCCAGTAGTATTGGGGGGTCTGGGGCCAACGTCCTGACTTTC.

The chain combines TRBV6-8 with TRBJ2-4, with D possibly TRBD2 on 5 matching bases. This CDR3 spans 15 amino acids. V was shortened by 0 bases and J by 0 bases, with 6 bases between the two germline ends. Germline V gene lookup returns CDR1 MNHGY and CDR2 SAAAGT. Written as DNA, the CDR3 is TGTGCCAGCAGTTACTCCGGGGTAGCCAAAAACATTCAGTACTTC. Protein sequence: CASSYSGVAKNIQYF.

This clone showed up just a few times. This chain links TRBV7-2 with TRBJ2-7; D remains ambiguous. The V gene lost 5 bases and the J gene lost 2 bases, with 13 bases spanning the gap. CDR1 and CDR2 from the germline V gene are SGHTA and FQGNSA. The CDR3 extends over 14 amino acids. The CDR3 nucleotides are TGTGCCAGCAGCCCCTGGAACATCCCCTACGAGCAGTACTTC. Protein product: CASSPWNIPYEQYF.

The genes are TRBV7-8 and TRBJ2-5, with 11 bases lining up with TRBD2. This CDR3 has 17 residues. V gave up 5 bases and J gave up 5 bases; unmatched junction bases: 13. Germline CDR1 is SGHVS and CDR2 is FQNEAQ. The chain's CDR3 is CASSPRLAGSPGETQYF. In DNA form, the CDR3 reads TGTGCCAGCAGCCCCCGACTAGCGGGGTCCCCCGGGGAGACCCAGTACTTC.

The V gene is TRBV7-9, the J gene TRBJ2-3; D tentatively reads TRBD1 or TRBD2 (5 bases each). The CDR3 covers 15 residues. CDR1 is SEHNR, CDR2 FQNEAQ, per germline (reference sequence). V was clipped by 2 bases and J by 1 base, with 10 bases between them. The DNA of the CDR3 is TGTGCCAGCAGCTTAACTATGGGGGGCACAGATACGCAGTATTTT. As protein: CASSLTMGGTDTQYF.

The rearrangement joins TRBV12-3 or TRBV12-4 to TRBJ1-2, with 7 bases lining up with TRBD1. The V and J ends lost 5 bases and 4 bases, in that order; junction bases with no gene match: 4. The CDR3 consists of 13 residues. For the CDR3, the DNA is TGTGCCAGCAGTGATTGGACAGGCTATGGCTACACCTTC. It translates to CASSDWTGYGYTF.

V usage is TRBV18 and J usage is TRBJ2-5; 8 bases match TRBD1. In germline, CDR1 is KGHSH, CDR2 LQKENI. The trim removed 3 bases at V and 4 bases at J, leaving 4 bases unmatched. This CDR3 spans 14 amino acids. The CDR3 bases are TGTGCCAGCTCACCGGGACAGGCCGGAGAGACCCAGTACTTC. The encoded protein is CASSPGQAGETQYF. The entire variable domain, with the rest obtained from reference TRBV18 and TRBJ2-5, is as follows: NAGVMQNPRHLVRRRGQEARLRCSPMKGHSHVYWYRQLPEEGLKFMVYLQKENIIDESGMPKERFSAEFPKEGPSILRIQQVVRGDSAAYFCASSPGQAGETQYFGPGTRLLVL.